Given below is one TCR beta chain in context. These data belong to a study of blood T cell repertoires in COVID-19. For the study at large: Material from acute and convalescent COVID-19 was sourced from the United States, Italy and Spain.

The length of the CDR3 is 15 residues. The J segment lost 5 bases and the V segment lost 5 bases, leaving 10 bases of the junction unmatched. From germline, CDR1 is SGHVS and CDR2 FQNEAQ. Profiling relied on immunoSEQ multiplex PCR, and the TCRdb table lists in-frame clones only, not all of them. Among some 70,000 clones listed, 70% to 90% were seen once. This rearrangement joins TRBV7-8 to TRBJ2-5, with 8 bases identical to TRBD1. Sequencing was performed on peripheral blood. This receptor was taken from a woman aged 50 to 60 with COVID-19, enrolled during active disease. In DNA, the CDR3 is TGTGCCAGCAGCCGCCCAACAGGGGGGTGGGAGACCCAGTACTTC. This codes for CASSRPTGGWETQYF.